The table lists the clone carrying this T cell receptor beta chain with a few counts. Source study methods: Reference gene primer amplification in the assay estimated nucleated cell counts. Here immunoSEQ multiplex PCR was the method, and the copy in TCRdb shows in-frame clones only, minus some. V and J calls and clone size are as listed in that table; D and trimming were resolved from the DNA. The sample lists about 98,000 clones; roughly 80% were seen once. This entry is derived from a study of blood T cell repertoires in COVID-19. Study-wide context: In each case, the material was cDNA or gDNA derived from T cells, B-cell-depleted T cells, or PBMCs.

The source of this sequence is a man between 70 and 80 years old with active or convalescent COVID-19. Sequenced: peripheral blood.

The CDR3 DNA is TGTGCCAGCAGCCTTCAGGGATATAACACTGAAGCTTTCTTT. As protein: CASSLQGYNTEAFF. The chain uses TRBV6-5 and TRBJ1-1, with D perhaps matching TRBD1 (5 bases). CDR1 and CDR2 (germline): MNHEY, SVGAGI. This CDR3 has 14 residues. Trimming cost V 6 bases and J 2 bases, with 13 bases left between them.